This TCR beta chain comes out of a study of blood T cell repertoires in COVID-19. The data were produced by immunoSEQ multiplex PCR, yet TCRdb's version contains in-frame clones alone and is incomplete. The table has some 280,000 clones, 86% seen once. From germline, CDR1 is MNHEY and CDR2 SMNVEV (reference sequence). There are 10 residues in the CDR3. The V gene is TRBV27, the J gene TRBJ1-3, with no clear D. The sample taken for sequencing was peripheral blood. The sequence was obtained from a woman in her 30s with active or convalescent COVID-19. CDR3 nucleotide sequence: TGTCCCGCCCCAGTAAACACCATATATTTT. This sequence encodes CPAPVNTIYF.